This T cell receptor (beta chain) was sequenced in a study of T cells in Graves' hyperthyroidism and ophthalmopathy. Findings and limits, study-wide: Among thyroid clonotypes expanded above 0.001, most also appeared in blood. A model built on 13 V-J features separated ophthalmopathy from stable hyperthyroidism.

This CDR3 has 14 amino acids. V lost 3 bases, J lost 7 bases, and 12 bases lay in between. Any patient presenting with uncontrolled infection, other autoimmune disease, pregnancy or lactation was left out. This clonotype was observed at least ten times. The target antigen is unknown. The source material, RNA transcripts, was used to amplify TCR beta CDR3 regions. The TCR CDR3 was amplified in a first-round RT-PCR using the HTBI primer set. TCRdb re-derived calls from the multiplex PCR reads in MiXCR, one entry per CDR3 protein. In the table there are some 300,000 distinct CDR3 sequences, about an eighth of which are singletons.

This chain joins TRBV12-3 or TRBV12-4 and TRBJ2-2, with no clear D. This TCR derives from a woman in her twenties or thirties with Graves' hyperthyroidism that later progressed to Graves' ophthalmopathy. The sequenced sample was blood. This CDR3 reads CASSFGPRGGELFF. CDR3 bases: TGTGCCAGCAGTTTCGGTCCCCGAGGCGGGGAGCTGTTTTTT.